The text below deals with one TCR beta chain. Its antigen is still unknown. The data are from a study of T cells expressing NK-cell markers. Broader study findings: Dominant NKG2C+ clonotype frequencies of roughly 1.0-7.0% of CD8+ T cells were measured in more than 5 donors.

With the 5' RACE reads reprocessed, TCRdb shows one record per CDR3 protein and no DNA. Its listing shows 200,000 to 300,000 distinct CDR3 sequences. The CDR3 length is 14 residues. Germline V CDR1 and CDR2: ENHRY, SYGVKD. The chain recombines TRBV10-3 with TRBJ2-3. This receptor was obtained from a woman between 18 and 75 years old in good health. Sequencing was performed on blood T cells: a sorted CD56 or NKG2C T cell subset, CD4+ or CD8+ T cells, or bulk PBMC T cells (not recorded which). The CDR3 region is CAISERSSTDTQYF.